The source of this T cell receptor (beta chain) is a study of cytomegalovirus exposure and HLA in healthy donors. Study-wide points: Follow-up analysis found HLA locus-dependent TCR association rates, highest for DRB1 and lowest for HLA-C.

This clone was observed a handful of times. What it binds is not known. The PCR contained 60 Vbeta and 13 Jbeta primers. The data were produced by immunoSEQ multiplex PCR, yet TCRdb's version contains in-frame clones alone and is incomplete. The data contain around 20,000 clones, about 75% of them singletons. V lost 0 bases to trimming and J lost 3 bases, with 4 bases between them. CDR1 SGHDT and CDR2 YYEEEE come from the germline V gene. The length of the CDR3 is 12 residues. All the people who gave samples were healthy bone marrow donors. Despite likely unrecorded immune exposures, the donors were nominally healthy at the time of sampling.

V usage is TRBV5-6 and J usage is TRBJ2-7; no firm D call. Input material: PBMCs. The TCR was taken from a man in his late teens or twenties in good health and CMV-seronegative. CDR3 in DNA: TGTGCCAGCAGCTTGGGCGGCTACGAGCAGTACTTC. Translating gives CASSLGGYEQYF.